This T cell receptor delta chain came from a study of Vγ9Vδ2 T cells in congenital toxoplasmosis (dated by TCRdb to the early 2020s). Context from the whole study: IgG, IgM and IgA serology, Western blot and an in-house interferon-gamma release assay were used to diagnose congenital toxoplasmosis. At 2 months, TCR sequencing included roughly 5 infected and roughly eleven uninfected infants, while at 1 year the sequenced group was 3 infected and 4 uninfected infants. This study compared the CDR3 repertoires of the gamma and delta chains in sorted blood gammadelta T cells from congenitally T. gondii-infected infants versus uninfected infants. Infant repertoires were sequenced at 2 months after birth and at 1 year of age.

For CDR1 and CDR2, the germline V gene lists GEAIGNYY and EKD. The CDR3 runs 14 amino acids, cysteine and phenylalanine included. The read is trimmed to its CDR3 DNA, 42 bases read in frame from base 1. V was cut back by 4 bases and J by 0 bases, leaving a gap of 11 bases between them. This clone was seen more than once but under ten times. What this receptor recognizes is not known. This may stem from a read error, because a much larger clone lies one nucleotide away. The same treatment, consisting of spiramycin and/or pyrimethamine plus sulfadiazine plus folinic acid, was given to the mothers of both infected and uninfected infants. All infants, infected and uninfected, were born by term delivery after more than 37 weeks of gestation. Around 0.94 mL of blood was used to isolate PBMCs by Lymphoprep gradient centrifugation, after which the PBMCs were cryopreserved in liquid nitrogen and shipped to Belgium. After thawing, the PBMCs were labeled with Zombie NIR viability dye and stained with antibodies against CD3, TCR gammadelta, Vgamma9 and Vdelta2. CD3+ TCRgammadelta+ T cells were sorted on a FACSAria III with a mean purity of approximately 98%. For each sample, RNA was extracted from about 11,000 sorted gammadelta T cells with the RNeasy Micro Kit. Each infant was born to a mother who had been enrolled with a primary T. gondii infection during pregnancy. Peripheral blood samples from the infants were taken at an outpatient microbiology and virology center in Pavia, Italy.

Using SuperScript II, cDNA was generated through template-switch reverse transcription, with TRGC- and TRDC-specific primers combined in a single tube. The TRGC primer was designed to bind both the TRGC1 and TRGC2 constant genes. Amplification of TRG and TRD was done with the KAPA Real-Time Library Amplification Kit, and AMPure XP beads were used for purification between steps. Illumina sequencing adapters were added by index PCR using the Nextera XT Index Kit. An Illumina MiSeq running the V2 300 kit was used to sequence the TRG and TRD amplicons, producing 150 bp paired-end reads. The paper's data handling went like this. Before further analysis, read quality was checked using FastQC version 0.11.8. Reads were aligned to GenBank TRG or TRD reference genes, and CDR3 sequences were built with MiXCR version 3.0.3. Default MiXCR settings were used, apart from assembling TRDD gene segments from 3 instead of 5 consecutive nucleotides. VDJtools version 1.2.1 calculated N additions, CDR3 length, J segment length and clonotype sharing between samples. CDR3 sequences that were out of frame or contained stop codons were removed from the analysis. The overlap of infant repertoires with previously published Vgamma9Vdelta2 repertoires from fetal, cord blood and adult blood was compared. Via CATT, TCRdb reprocessed the public reads, and rows with identical DNA were then joined. Here the V and J calls rest on TCRdb's processing, not on the authors' analysis. For this sample the table gives approximately 1,000 delta-chain clones, of which roughly a sixth were detected only once. Of the sample, approximately 11% falls within the top ten clones.

The paper's findings and limits, for the study overall: The repertoire differences between infected and uninfected infants were less clear at 1 year of age than at 2 months. A public TRGV9 clonotype was highly prevalent in both infected and uninfected infants. At 2 months, TRGV9 and TRDV2 CDR3s of infected infants appeared to carry fewer N additions than uninfected infants, especially TRDV2-TRDJ1 sequences. Two months was the earliest age with enough suitable sample material for TCR repertoire analysis, so newborn repertoires were not sequenced. Germline-encoded fetal-type TRDV2 CDR3 sequences seemed to be more prevalent in infected than in uninfected 2-month-old infants, with an in utero expansion footprint being suggested.

The chain employs TRDV2 and TRDJ1; perhaps TRDD3 is the D gene, with 5 bases matching. In the absence of a J gene in TCRdb, the DNA was matched to germline to assign it here. Sequenced sample: gamma-delta T cells from blood. This sequence originates from a child under 10 years old born to a mother with Toxoplasma gondii infection during pregnancy, either congenitally infected or uninfected (not recorded which). Read as DNA, the sequence is TGTGCCTGTGAGTCACCGGGGGACACCGATAAACTCATCTTT. This translates into CACESPGDTDKLIF.